This T cell receptor beta chain originates from a study of blood T cell repertoires in COVID-19. Study at large: The samples span acute and convalescent COVID-19 from the United States, Italy and Spain. T cells, B-cell-depleted T cells, or PBMCs provided the cDNA or gDNA that served as material.

As originally analysed: Reference gene primer amplification gave estimated nucleated cell counts. Sequencing was performed with immunoSEQ multiplex PCR; in TCRdb, only in-frame clones are kept and a portion is missing. For V, J and clone size, that table is used; D and trimming come from the DNA. The sample has about 69,000 clones; less than 90% are singletons. Germline values: CDR1 SGHAT, CDR2 FQNNGV. J gave up 6 bases and V 1 base, and 3 bases lay outside the gene matches. This CDR3 contains 13 residues. Sequenced sample: peripheral blood. The genes are TRBV11-2 and TRBJ2-7, with 7 positions matching TRBD1. The receptor was isolated from a man aged 80 or over with acute or convalescent COVID-19. This CDR3 reads CASSLVRQGEQYF. As DNA, the CDR3 is TGTGCCAGCAGCTTAGTAAGACAGGGCGAGCAGTACTTC.